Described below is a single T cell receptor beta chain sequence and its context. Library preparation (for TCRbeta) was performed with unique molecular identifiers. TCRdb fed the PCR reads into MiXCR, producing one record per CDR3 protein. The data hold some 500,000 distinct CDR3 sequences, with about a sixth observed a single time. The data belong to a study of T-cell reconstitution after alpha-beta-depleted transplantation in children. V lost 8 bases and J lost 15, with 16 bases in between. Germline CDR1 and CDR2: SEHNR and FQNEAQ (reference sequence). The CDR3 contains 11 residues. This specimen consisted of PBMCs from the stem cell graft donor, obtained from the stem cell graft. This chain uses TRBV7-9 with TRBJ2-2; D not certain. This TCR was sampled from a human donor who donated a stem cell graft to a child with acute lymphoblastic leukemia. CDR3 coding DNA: TGTGCCAGCTCGAACGGCGATACGGTGTTTTTT. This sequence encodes CASSNGDTVFF. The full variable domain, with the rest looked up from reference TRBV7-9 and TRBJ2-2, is DTGVSQNPRHKITKRGQNVTFRCDPISEHNRLYWYRQTLGQGPEFLTYFQNEAQLEKSRLLSDRFSAERPKGSFSTLEIQRTEQGDSAMYLCASSNGDTVFFGEGSRLTVL.